This T cell receptor beta chain was sequenced during a study of T-cell reconstitution after alpha-beta-depleted transplantation in children. Regarding the study as a whole: The high TCRbeta diversity at day 60 in some patients came from surviving recipient T cells and thymic progenitors. T cells produced anew were the main source of T-cell counts and diversity one year after transplant. Reportedly, only several hundred clones from non-depleted graft cells drove alpha-beta T-cell counts at about two months.

For TCRbeta, the library was prepared with unique molecular identifiers. TCRdb ran MiXCR on the PCR reads and lists one entry per CDR3 protein. The data contain 550,000 to 600,000 distinct CDR3 sequences, approximately 22% of them singletons. On this clonotype itself: Its matching antigen is unknown.

V was clipped by 4 bases and J by 2 bases; unmatched bases: 6. Germline V gene sequence: CDR1 KGHDR, CDR2 SFDVKD. The CDR3 is 15 amino acids. The source material was PBMCs, mostly from graft donor cells, sampled 360 days after TCRalphabeta/CD19-depleted stem cell transplant. The sequence derives from a boy in the first two years of life who had a stem cell transplant for acute myeloid leukemia, so the T cells may come from the graft donor. The chain joins TRBV24-1 to TRBJ2-5, with 7 bases matching TRBD1. The CDR3 protein is CATSEPTGWQETQYF. The CDR3 nucleotides are TGTGCCACCAGTGAGCCGACAGGGTGGCAAGAGACCCAGTACTTC.